This T cell receptor beta chain is from a study of graft-versus-host responses after intestinal transplantation. CDR3 size: 15 residues. V shed 6 bases, J shed 3 bases, and the junction held 3 bases outside the gene matches. Per the germline V gene, CDR1 is LNHDA and CDR2 is SQIVND (reference sequence). A remark on this clone: Its antigen is still unknown.

TCRdb's copy holds only in-frame clones and misses some; the assay was immunoSEQ multiplex PCR. The sample consists of about 100,000 clones, over 80% of them appearing once. The specimen was unstimulated CD4+ T cells sorted from spleen or lymph node cells, collected before transplant. This receptor was taken from a human donor who was the organ donor for an intestinal transplant. The chain joins TRBV19 to TRBJ1-6; 9 bases match TRBD1. In DNA, the CDR3 is TGTGCCAGTAGGCGGACAGGGGACTATAATTCACCCCTCCACTTT. Protein product: CASRRTGDYNSPLHF.